The TCR beta chain under discussion was sequenced for a study of blood T cell repertoires in COVID-19. Whole-study context: Researchers got acute and convalescent COVID-19 samples from the United States, Italy and Spain.

Sequencing was performed with immunoSEQ multiplex PCR; in TCRdb, only in-frame clones are kept and a portion is missing. The profile shows just over 150,000 clones, 85% of them singletons. CDR1 is MGHRA, CDR2 YSYEKL, per germline. V lost 0 bases, J lost 12 bases, and 5 bases stayed unmatched. This CDR3 has 13 amino acids. The V and J genes are TRBV4-1 and TRBJ2-1; 7 positions agree with TRBD1. Sample: peripheral blood. This receptor was taken from a human donor with acute or convalescent COVID-19. The donor label of this sample is uncertain. This chain's CDR3 is CASSQDLGTAQFF. CDR3 sequence (DNA): TGCGCCAGCAGCCAAGATCTAGGGACAGCGCAGTTCTTC.